This paragraph covers one T cell receptor (beta chain) sequence. Via MiXCR, TCRdb re-called the PCR reads, giving one row per CDR3 protein. The data contain some 84,000 distinct CDR3 sequences, 45% to 50% of them singletons. These data come from a study of CDR3 diversity in severe acne. The junction had 7 bases not matched to a gene; V was cut back by 8 bases and J by 8 bases. Per the germline V gene, CDR1 is SGHTA and CDR2 is FQGTGA. This CDR3 has 15 residues. The V gene is TRBV7-3, the J gene TRBJ2-1, with 15 bases fitting TRBD2. The clonotype was recovered from a male donor in good health, serving as a control. Sequenced material: blood. The CDR3 DNA is TGTGCCAGCGCCGGACTAGCGGGGGGGCGGGATGAGCAGTTCTTC. This gives the protein CASAGLAGGRDEQFF.